What follows are 20 T cell receptor beta chains derived from one specimen sequenced in a study of cytomegalovirus exposure and HLA in healthy donors. PCR amplification relied on 60 Vbeta primers (plus 13 Jbeta primers). Clones were sequenced by immunoSEQ multiplex PCR, and TCRdb holds only the in-frame ones, with some missing. Of under 200,000 clones detected, approximately 78% appear once; the ten largest clones hold roughly 3%. The sample comprised PBMCs. Every receptor here comes from a woman in her 40s in good health and CMV-seronegative.

The chain joins TRBV28 to TRBJ1-2, with 8 bases matching TRBD1. Per germline, CDR1 MDHEN and CDR2 SYDVKM. The CDR3 is 14 amino acids. Trimming at V came to 5 bases and at J to 0 bases, leaving 2 bases not matched to a gene. The CDR3 DNA reads TGTGCCAGCAGTGCAGGGGGCCCTAACTATGGCTACACCTTC. It specifies CASSAGGPNYGYTF.

The chain couples TRBV2 to TRBJ1-5, with D perhaps matching TRBD1 (5 bases). The CDR3 covers 15 residues. The germline V gene encodes CDR1 SNHLY and CDR2 FYNNEI. Trimming took off 8 bases at V and 1 base at J, with 15 bases between the two ends. The CDR3 bases are TGTGCCAGCCGCACCCAGGGTACAAGCAATCAGCCCCAGCATTTT. Its translation: CASRTQGTSNQPQHF.

This chain joins TRBV7-9 and TRBJ1-6, with 8 bases identical to TRBD1. CDR1 and CDR2 from the germline V gene are SEHNR and FQNEAQ (reference sequence). The CDR3 consists of 13 residues. V shed 5 bases and J 10 bases; nucleotides not matched to a gene: 4. In DNA form, the CDR3 reads TGTGCCAGCAGCCCCAGGGGGCTCTCACCCCTCCACTTT. This sequence encodes CASSPRGLSPLHF.

V and J are TRBV27 and TRBJ1-1; no clear D gene. Per germline, CDR1 MNHEY and CDR2 SMNVEV (reference sequence). This CDR3 comprises 13 residues. V was clipped by 0 bases and J by 4 bases, with 6 bases between them. CDR3 in amino acids: CASSLSTSTEAFF. As DNA, the CDR3 is TGTGCCAGCAGTTTATCGACTAGCACTGAAGCTTTCTTT.

The chain combines TRBV5-1 with TRBJ2-5, with TRBD2 identical over 9 bases. This CDR3 is built from 15 residues. CDR1 and CDR2 (germline): SGHRS, YFSETQ. V lost 0 bases and J lost 3; bases outside the gene matches: 3. The CDR3 loop is CASSLGASGEETQYF. The CDR3 bases are TGCGCCAGCAGCTTGGGGGCTAGCGGGGAAGAGACCCAGTACTTC.

The chain joins TRBV7-9 to TRBJ1-4; 7 nucleotides align to TRBD1. Germline loops: CDR1 SEHNR, CDR2 FQNEAQ (reference sequence). The CDR3 length is 16 residues. With 9 bases clipped from V and 12 bases from J, the junction kept 22 bases outside the gene matches. The CDR3 bases are TGTGCCAGTTTAGGGGGCCCTGGGGGCCCTGTCGGGGAACTGTTTTTT. Translating it yields CASLGGPGGPVGELFF.

The V gene is TRBV19, the J gene TRBJ1-4; D possibly corresponds to TRBD1 (5 bases). Germline CDR1 reads LNHDA; CDR2 reads SQIVND (reference sequence). Trimming took off 4 bases at V and 13 bases at J, with 16 bases between the two ends. The CDR3 length is 13 residues. The CDR3 here is CASSTPFDSVLFF. In DNA form, the CDR3 reads TGTGCCAGTAGTACGCCCTTCGACAGCGTACTGTTTTTT.

A few counts support this clone. The chain is built from TRBV5-4 and TRBJ2-4; TRBD2 agrees at 9 bases. Germline CDR1 and CDR2: SGHNT and YYREEE (reference sequence). The length of the CDR3 is 15 residues. J gave up 1 base and V 1 base, and 0 bases lay outside the gene matches. The CDR3 reads CASSLSGGAKNIQYF. Written as DNA, the CDR3 is TGTGCCAGCAGCTTGAGCGGGGGGGCCAAAAACATTCAGTACTTC.

This sequence joins TRBV5-1 and TRBJ2-1; tentatively, D is TRBD2 (6 bases). The germline V gene has CDR1 SGHRS and CDR2 YFSETQ. Between the trimmed V and J ends, which lost 2 bases and 2 bases, there was a span of 8 bases. This CDR3 has 14 residues. DNA of the CDR3: TGCGCCAGCAGCTTTCGGGGGACCTACAATGAGCAGTTCTTC. Its protein product is CASSFRGTYNEQFF. Using reference TRBV5-1 and TRBJ2-1 for the parts outside the CDR3, the full variable domain is KAGVTQTPRYLIKTRGQQVTLSCSPISGHRSVSWYQQTPGQGLQFLFEYFSETQRNKGNFPGRFSGRQFSNSRSEMNVSTLELGDSALYLCASSFRGTYNEQFFGPGTRLTVL.

The V and J genes are TRBV19 and TRBJ1-3; D gene unclear. Germline lookup yields CDR1 LNHDA and CDR2 SQIVND (reference sequence). V lost 5 bases and J 1 base, leaving 9 bases between the germline ends. This CDR3 has 14 amino acids. In DNA, the CDR3 is TGTGCCAGTAGTGCCCTCCAGTCTGGAAACACCATATATTTT. Protein product: CASSALQSGNTIYF. Filled out from reference TRBV19 and TRBJ1-3, the complete variable domain reads DGGITQSPKYLFRKEGQNVTLSCEQNLNHDAMYWYRQDPGQGLRLIYYSQIVNDFQKGDIAEGYSVSREKKESFPLTVTSAQKNPTAFYLCASSALQSGNTIYFGEGSWLTVV.

This clone has a single count. This chain uses TRBV28 with TRBJ2-7; TRBD1 matches at 9 bases. Germline V gene sequence: CDR1 MDHEN, CDR2 SYDVKM. This CDR3 comprises 14 residues. The junction had 5 bases not matched to a gene; V was cut back by 2 bases and J by 6 bases. The CDR3 region is CASSLNRGLGEQYF. In nucleotides, the CDR3 is TGTGCCAGCAGTTTAAACAGGGGGCTGGGCGAGCAGTACTTC.

This clone was counted once. The V gene is TRBV5-1, the J gene TRBJ2-7; possibly TRBD1 for D (6 bases). The CDR3 is made up of 17 amino acids. Between the trimmed V and J ends, which lost 2 bases and 8 bases, there was a span of 26 bases. Germline CDR1 reads SGHRS; CDR2 reads YFSETQ. The CDR3 nucleotides are TGCGCCAGCAGCTTCGTCTGGGGGCGATCGAGTCCTACGCAGCAGTACTTC. It translates to CASSFVWGRSSPTQQYF.

The chain has TRBV6-1 and TRBJ1-4; a possible D gene is TRBD1 (6 bases). The V and J ends lost 8 bases and 5 bases respectively, with 18 bases between them. There are 15 residues in the CDR3. Germline assignment: CDR1 MNHNS and CDR2 SASEGT. The DNA of the CDR3 is TGTGCCAGCCGATGGACAGCCCTCTTCAATGAAAAACTGTTTTTT. It is translated as CASRWTALFNEKLFF.

The chain has TRBV18 and TRBJ1-2; D remains unclear. CDR3 length equals 16 residues. The germline V and J ends were trimmed by 3 bases and 8 bases, with 22 bases remaining between them. Germline CDR1 is KGHSH and CDR2 is LQKENI. The CDR3 DNA reads as TGTGCCAGCTCACCGAGGACGGACTCCACCTCGGGAGGCTACACCTTC. Protein product: CASSPRTDSTSGGYTF.

The rearrangement links TRBV5-1 to TRBJ1-2; D is uncertain. The germline V gene has CDR1 SGHRS and CDR2 YFSETQ. The CDR3 contains 13 residues. V was trimmed by 2 bases and J by 8 bases, leaving 13 bases between them. In DNA form, the CDR3 reads TGCGCCAGCAGCTTCAATGCGGAACGGGGCTACACCTTC. Its translation is CASSFNAERGYTF.

This chain uses TRBV2 with TRBJ2-2; weak D call: TRBD2 (5 bases). Trimming removed 2 bases from V and 7 bases from J, with 8 bases in between. This CDR3 has 13 amino acids. Germline CDR1 SNHLY, CDR2 FYNNEI. CDR3 bases: TGTGCCAGCAGTGAACGGGAAATCGGGGAGCTGTTTTTT. Translation: CASSEREIGELFF.

This clone has only one observation. For the CDR3, the DNA is TGTGCCAGCTCACCAGAACAGGGGTACTATGGCTACACCTTC. Its translation: CASSPEQGYYGYTF. The chain carries TRBV18 and TRBJ1-2, with TRBD1 matching 7 bases. With 2 bases clipped from V and 3 bases from J, the junction kept 3 bases outside the gene matches. In germline, CDR1 is KGHSH, CDR2 LQKENI. There are 14 residues in the CDR3.

V gene TRBV19 combines with J gene TRBJ2-2, with 8 bases lining up with TRBD1. The trim removed 5 bases at V and 3 bases at J, leaving 5 bases unmatched. This CDR3 spans 15 amino acids. Germline CDR1 reads LNHDA; CDR2 reads SQIVND (reference sequence). CDR3 nucleotide sequence: TGTGCCAGTAGTCTAGGACAGGGAGACACCGGGGAGCTGTTTTTT. As protein: CASSLGQGDTGELFF.

On this clone: Other nucleotide sequences from this sample produce the same CDR3. This chain links TRBV18 with TRBJ2-7, with D maybe TRBD2 (7 bases). The V gene lost 3 bases and the J gene lost 6 bases, with 15 bases spanning the gap. Germline V gene sequence: CDR1 KGHSH, CDR2 LQKENI. The CDR3 contains 14 residues. The CDR3 nucleotides read TGTGCCAGCTCACCTTCGGGGGGCGAAGGCGAGCAGTACTTC. As protein: CASSPSGGEGEQYF.

The chain carries TRBV10-3 and TRBJ2-5; D gene ambiguous. From germline, CDR1 is ENHRY and CDR2 SYGVKD. This CDR3 region has 13 residues. V gave up 3 bases and J gave up 0 bases, with 5 bases separating them. In nucleotides, the CDR3 is TGTGCCATCAGTGAAGCGTACCAAGAGACCCAGTACTTC. Translated, it gives CAISEAYQETQYF.